A selection of T cell receptor beta chains follows, all from one sample in a study of shared clonotypes between healthy human individuals. Profiled with immunoSEQ multiplex PCR; TCRdb holds only in-frame clones, not every one. The sample carries some 2,000,000 clones, about 95% recorded once. The sample consisted of naive CD8+ T cells sorted from blood. These receptors were collected from a man aged 18 to 35 in good health. CDR3s include the opening cysteine and the closing phenylalanine or tryptophan. D genes are given only for firm matches. Not every row has a clone size; where given, it reads once, few, many or a size class.

v_call,j_call,clone_size,d_call,cdr3_aa,cdr3_nt
TRBV5-1,TRBJ2-3,.,.,CASSWTGLTSTDTQYF,TGCGCCAGCAGCTGGACCGGACTAACTAGCACAGATACGCAGTATTTT
TRBV27,TRBJ1-1,once,.,CASSLSRILNTEAFF,TGTGCCAGCAGTTTATCCCGGATCCTGAACACTGAAGCTTTCTTT
TRBV9,TRBJ2-5,.,.,CASSGPGHDQETQYF,TGTGCCAGCAGTGGTCCTGGACACGACCAAGAGACCCAGTACTTC
TRBV5-6,TRBJ1-3,.,TRBD1,CASSSPMDRAGNTIYF,TGTGCCAGCAGCTCTCCCATGGACAGGGCTGGAAACACCATATATTTT
TRBV2,TRBJ2-5,.,.,CASSEEGTLQETQYF,TGTGCCAGCAGTGAAGAGGGGACCCTACAAGAGACCCAGTACTTC
TRBV7-3,TRBJ2-7,.,TRBD2,CASSYGTGGSSYEQYF,TGTGCCAGCAGCTACGGGACCGGGGGGAGCTCCTACGAGCAGTACTTC
TRBV25-1,TRBJ2-2,.,.,CASSEHSFGELFF,TGTGCCAGCAGTGAACACAGTTTCGGGGAGCTGTTTTTT
TRBV11-2,TRBJ2-2,.,TRBD1,CASSPGTGGPGELFF,TGTGCCAGCAGCCCAGGGACAGGGGGCCCCGGGGAGCTGTTTTTT
TRBV18,TRBJ2-5,.,TRBD1,CASSPTGHQETQYF,TGTGCCAGCTCTCCGACAGGGCACCAAGAGACCCAGTACTTC
TRBV6-5,TRBJ2-1,.,.,CASSYSEGQAGNEQFF,TGTGCCAGCAGTTACTCGGAGGGCCAAGCAGGCAATGAGCAGTTCTTC
TRBV27,TRBJ2-7,.,TRBD1,CASSLHLPRQGRSYEQYF,TGTGCCAGCAGTCTACATCTACCTCGACAGGGGAGATCCTACGAGCAGTACTTC
TRBV27,TRBJ2-6,once,TRBD1,CASSLYGTAGANVLTF,TGTGCCAGCAGTTTATACGGGACAGCTGGGGCCAACGTCCTGACTTTC
TRBV6-5,TRBJ2-6,.,.,CASSELSGANVLTF,TGTGCCAGCAGCGAGCTCTCTGGGGCCAACGTCCTGACTTTC
TRBV6-5,TRBJ2-5,.,TRBD1,CASSFLGQVMETQYF,TGTGCCAGCAGTTTCCTGGGACAGGTGATGGAGACCCAGTACTTC
TRBV5-5,TRBJ2-7,.,.,CASSLEHYGPYEQYF,TGTGCCAGCAGCTTGGAACACTATGGGCCCTACGAGCAGTACTTC
TRBV28,TRBJ2-2,.,.,CASSLSGQGGTGELFF,TGTGCCAGCAGTTTATCAGGACAGGGAGGGACCGGGGAGCTGTTTTTT
TRBV2,TRBJ2-1,.,.,CASSPGFDEQFF,TGTGCCAGCAGTCCGGGTTTCGATGAGCAGTTCTTC
TRBV4-3,TRBJ2-5,.,TRBD2,CASSLVGGEETQYF,TGCGCCAGCAGCCTCGTGGGGGGGGAAGAGACCCAGTACTTC
TRBV6-5,TRBJ2-5,.,TRBD1,CASSYLGQGQETQYF,TGTGCCAGCAGTTACTTGGGACAGGGACAAGAGACCCAGTACTTC
TRBV11-2,TRBJ1-1,.,TRBD1,CASSQTGWTAEAFF,TGTGCCAGCAGCCAGACAGGGTGGACCGCTGAAGCTTTCTTT
TRBV7-9,TRBJ2-1,.,.,CASSFWTESSYNEQFF,TGTGCCAGCAGCTTCTGGACAGAGAGCTCCTACAATGAGCAGTTCTTC
TRBV28,TRBJ2-5,.,.,CASSLGRVGSETQYF,TGTGCCAGCAGCCTTGGACGGGTAGGGTCGGAGACCCAGTACTTC
TRBV11-2,TRBJ2-3,.,.,CASSLDTREVDTQYF,TGTGCCAGCAGCTTAGATACGCGGGAAGTGGATACGCAGTATTTT
TRBV18,TRBJ2-3,.,TRBD1,CASSPLGVGGSTDTQYF,TGTGCCAGCTCACCACTAGGCGTAGGGGGCAGCACAGATACGCAGTATTTT
TRBV2,TRBJ2-2,.,.,CASCIPMSGELFF,TGTGCCAGCTGCATCCCTATGTCCGGGGAGCTGTTTTTT
TRBV6-5,TRBJ2-7,.,.,CASSYGAPGEEYF,TGTGCCAGCAGTTATGGGGCCCCAGGGGAGGAGTACTTC
TRBV13,TRBJ2-3,.,.,CASSPASTDTQYF,TGTGCCAGCAGTCCCGCTAGCACAGATACGCAGTATTTT
TRBV27,TRBJ2-7,.,.,CASSLAGASYEQYF,TGTGCCAGCAGTTTGGCAGGGGCTTCCTACGAGCAGTACTTC
TRBV6-1,TRBJ2-7,.,.,CASWDTYSYEQYF,TGTGCCAGCTGGGATACCTACAGCTACGAGCAGTACTTC
TRBV7-9,TRBJ2-5,.,.,CASSTIGQSQETQYF,TGTGCCAGCAGCACCATCGGACAGTCTCAAGAGACCCAGTACTTC
TRBV23-1,TRBJ1-4,.,.,CASSPRDNEKLFF,TGCGCCAGCAGTCCCAGGGATAATGAAAAACTGTTTTTT
TRBV13,TRBJ2-7,.,TRBD2,CASSQIQREGYEQYF,TGTGCCAGCAGCCAAATCCAGCGGGAGGGATACGAGCAGTACTTC
TRBV5-1,TRBJ1-4,.,.,CASSLELHEKLFF,TGCGCCAGCAGCTTGGAACTCCATGAAAAACTGTTTTTT
TRBV6-1,TRBJ1-1,.,.,CASTETRGYTEAFF,TGTGCCAGCACCGAAACCCGGGGGTACACTGAAGCTTTCTTT
TRBV10-1,TRBJ2-7,.,TRBD1,CASSESKIQGVYEQYF,TGCGCCAGCAGTGAGTCGAAGATCCAGGGGGTATACGAGCAGTACTTC
TRBV5-6,TRBJ2-2,.,TRBD1,CASSLAFPGGKTGELFF,TGTGCCAGCAGCTTGGCCTTCCCAGGGGGCAAAACCGGGGAGCTGTTTTTT
TRBV5-6,TRBJ1-2,.,.,CASSLDGSWPYGYTF,TGTGCCAGCAGCTTGGATGGGTCTTGGCCCTATGGCTACACCTTC
TRBV13,TRBJ2-3,.,.,CASTEGGPDTQYF,TGTGCCAGCACCGAAGGTGGTCCGGATACGCAGTATTTT
TRBV5-6,TRBJ2-2,.,.,CASSLDTNTGELFF,TGTGCCAGCAGCTTGGACACTAACACCGGGGAGCTGTTTTTT
TRBV9,TRBJ2-2,.,.,CASSAGWGTGELFF,TGTGCCAGCAGCGCGGGATGGGGGACCGGGGAGCTGTTTTTT
TRBV5-4,TRBJ2-1,once,.,CASSPELDNEQFF,TGTGCCAGCAGCCCTGAACTAGACAATGAGCAGTTCTTC
TRBV27,TRBJ2-1,.,.,CASSFDRSSYNEQFF,TGTGCCAGCAGTTTTGACAGGAGCTCCTACAATGAGCAGTTCTTC
TRBV4-1,TRBJ2-3,.,.,CASSQDSPGTKTDTQYF,TGCGCCAGCAGCCAAGATTCGCCGGGAACGAAGACAGATACGCAGTATTTT
TRBV27,TRBJ2-7,.,TRBD2,CASSLTSGYEQYF,TGTGCCAGCAGTTTGACTAGCGGGTACGAGCAGTACTTC
TRBV7-8,TRBJ2-7,.,TRBD1,CASSPDRVYYEQYF,TGTGCCAGCAGCCCAGACAGGGTGTATTACGAGCAGTACTTC
TRBV29-1,TRBJ2-2,.,.,CSVEVVSQGSTGELFF,TGCAGCGTTGAAGTTGTAAGTCAGGGTTCCACCGGGGAGCTGTTTTTT
TRBV27,TRBJ1-1,.,.,CASTPVGSGTEAFF,TGTGCCAGCACTCCGGTTGGGTCGGGCACTGAAGCTTTCTTT
TRBV5-6,TRBJ2-3,.,TRBD2,CASSLEREGTDTQYF,TGTGCCAGCAGCTTGGAGCGGGAGGGCACAGATACGCAGTATTTT
TRBV27,TRBJ2-3,.,.,CASSSQARGDTQYF,TGTGCCAGCAGTTCCCAGGCTCGGGGGGATACGCAGTATTTT